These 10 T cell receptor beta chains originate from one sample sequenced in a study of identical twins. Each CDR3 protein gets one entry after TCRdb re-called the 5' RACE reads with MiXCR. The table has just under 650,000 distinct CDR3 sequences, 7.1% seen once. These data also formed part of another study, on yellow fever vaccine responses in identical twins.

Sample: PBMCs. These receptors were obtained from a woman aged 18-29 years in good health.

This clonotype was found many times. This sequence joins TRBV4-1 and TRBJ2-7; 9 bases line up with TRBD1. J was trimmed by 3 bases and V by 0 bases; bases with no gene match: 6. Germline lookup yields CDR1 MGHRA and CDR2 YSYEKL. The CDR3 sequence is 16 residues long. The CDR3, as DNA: TGCGCCAGCAGCCAAGACTGGACAGGGGTAGTCTACGAGCAGTACTTC. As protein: CASSQDWTGVVYEQYF.

CDR3 amino acids: CASSLLGLAGVNEQFF. The CDR3 DNA sequence: TGTGCCAGCAGCTTATTAGGACTAGCGGGGGTCAATGAGCAGTTCTTC. The rearrangement uses TRBV7-8 and TRBJ2-1, with 13 bases matching TRBD2. CDR1 is SGHVS and CDR2 is FQNEAQ in the germline V gene. Trimming removed 2 bases from V and 6 bases from J; junction bases left unmatched: 4. CDR3 length: 16 amino acids.

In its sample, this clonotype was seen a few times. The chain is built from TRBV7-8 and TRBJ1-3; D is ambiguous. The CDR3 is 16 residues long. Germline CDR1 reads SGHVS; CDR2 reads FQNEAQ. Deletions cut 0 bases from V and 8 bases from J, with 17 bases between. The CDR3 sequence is CASSLAVWKDSDTIYF. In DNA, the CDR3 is TGTGCCAGCAGCTTAGCGGTTTGGAAGGATTCCGACACCATATATTTT. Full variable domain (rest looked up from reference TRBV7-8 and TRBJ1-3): GAGVSQSPRYKVAKRGQDVALRCDPISGHVSLFWYQQALGQGPEFLTYFQNEAQLDKSGLPSDRFFAERPEGSVSTLKIQRTQQEDSAVYLCASSLAVWKDSDTIYFGEGSWLTVV.

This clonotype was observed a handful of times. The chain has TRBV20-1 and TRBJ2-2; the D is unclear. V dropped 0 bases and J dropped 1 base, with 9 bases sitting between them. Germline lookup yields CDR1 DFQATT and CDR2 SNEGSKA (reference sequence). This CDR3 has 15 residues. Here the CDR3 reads CSARDRVKNTGELFF. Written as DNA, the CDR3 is TGCAGTGCTAGAGATCGAGTGAAGAACACCGGGGAGCTGTTTTTT.

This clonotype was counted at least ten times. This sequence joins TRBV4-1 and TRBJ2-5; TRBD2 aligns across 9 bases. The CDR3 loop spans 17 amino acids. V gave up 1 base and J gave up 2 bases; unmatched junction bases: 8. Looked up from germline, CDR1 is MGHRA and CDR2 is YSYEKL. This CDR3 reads CASSQVDSGSAQETQYF. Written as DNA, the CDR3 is TGCGCCAGCAGCCAAGTAGATAGCGGGAGTGCGCAAGAGACCCAGTACTTC.

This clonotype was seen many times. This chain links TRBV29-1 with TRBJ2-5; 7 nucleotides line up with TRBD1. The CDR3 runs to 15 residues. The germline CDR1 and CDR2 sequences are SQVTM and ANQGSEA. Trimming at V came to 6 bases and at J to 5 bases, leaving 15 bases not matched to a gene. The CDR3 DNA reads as TGCAGCGTCCTTCCCCGGGACAGCCACAAGGAGACCCAGTACTTC. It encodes CSVLPRDSHKETQYF.

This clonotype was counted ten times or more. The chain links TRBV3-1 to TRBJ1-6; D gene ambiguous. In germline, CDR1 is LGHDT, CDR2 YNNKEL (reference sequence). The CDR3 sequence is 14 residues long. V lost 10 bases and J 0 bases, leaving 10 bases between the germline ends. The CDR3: CATAESSYNSPLHF. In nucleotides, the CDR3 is TGTGCCACCGCGGAGAGCTCCTATAATTCACCCCTCCACTTT.

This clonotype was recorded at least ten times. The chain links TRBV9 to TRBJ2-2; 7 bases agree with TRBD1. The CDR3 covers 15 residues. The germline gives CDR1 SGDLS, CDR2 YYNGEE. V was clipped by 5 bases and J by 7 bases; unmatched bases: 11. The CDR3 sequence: CASSGNRGEGGELFF. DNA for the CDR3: TGTGCCAGCAGTGGAAACAGGGGCGAGGGCGGGGAGCTGTTTTTT.

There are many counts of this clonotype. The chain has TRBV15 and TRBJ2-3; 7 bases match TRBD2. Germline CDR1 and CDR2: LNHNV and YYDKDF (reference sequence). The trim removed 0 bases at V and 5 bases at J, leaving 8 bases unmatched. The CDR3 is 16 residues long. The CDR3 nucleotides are TGTGCCACCAGCAGAGATCCTGTGGGGGGGGGAGATACGCAGTATTTT. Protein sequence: CATSRDPVGGGDTQYF. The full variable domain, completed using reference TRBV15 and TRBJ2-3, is DAMVIQNPRYQVTQFGKPVTLSCSQTLNHNVMYWYQQKSSQAPKLLFHYYDKDFNNEADTPDNFQSRRPNTSFCFLDIRSPGLGDTAMYLCATSRDPVGGGDTQYFGPGTRLTVL.

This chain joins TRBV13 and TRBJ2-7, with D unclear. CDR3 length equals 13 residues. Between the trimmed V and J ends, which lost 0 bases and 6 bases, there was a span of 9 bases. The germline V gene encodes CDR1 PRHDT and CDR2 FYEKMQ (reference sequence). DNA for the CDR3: TGTGCCAGCAGCTTAGGCCTCACACCCGAGCAGTACGTC. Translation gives CASSLGLTPEQYV.